The rows below give T cell receptor beta chains drawn from one sample of a study of T cells in Graves' hyperthyroidism and ophthalmopathy. One entry per CDR3 protein results from TCRdb running MiXCR on the multiplex PCR reads. The data show 620,000 or so distinct CDR3 sequences, approximately 14% seen once. Sequencing was done on a sample of blood. The receptors come from a woman aged 45-59 years with Graves' ophthalmopathy. CDR3s include the opening cysteine and the closing phenylalanine or tryptophan. Fields, in order: J gene, D gene, clone size, V gene, CDR3 DNA, CDR3 protein. D genes are given only for firm matches. The size of a clone is reported for some rows only, either as once, few or many, or as a class for expanded clones.

J: TRBJ2-2; D: NA; size: NA; V: TRBV20-1; DNA: TGCAGTGCTAGAGGGGATACCGGGGACCTGTTTTTT; CDR3: CSARGDTGDLFF
J: TRBJ2-1; D: TRBD2; size: NA; V: TRBV5-6; DNA: TGTGCCAGCAGCTTGGAGGAAGCGGGAGGGCCTTACAATGAGCAGTTCTTC; CDR3: CASSLEEAGGPYNEQFF
J: TRBJ1-5; D: NA; size: few; V: TRBV2; DNA: TGTGCCAGCAGTCAGTTTCTAAGCAATCAGCCCCAGCATTTT; CDR3: CASSQFLSNQPQHF
J: TRBJ2-2; D: TRBD2; size: many; V: TRBV9; DNA: TGTGCCAGCAGCGTCGGACTAGCGGGAAACACCGGGGAGCTGTTTTTT; CDR3: CASSVGLAGNTGELFF
J: TRBJ2-7; D: TRBD1; size: many; V: TRBV13; DNA: TGTGCCAGCAGCCCGGGACAGCTCTCCTACGAGCAGTACTTC; CDR3: CASSPGQLSYEQYF
J: TRBJ1-1; D: TRBD1; size: once; V: TRBV5-1; DNA: TGCGCCAGCAGCTTGTGGGGGAGCGCGGGACAGGGTAACACTGAAGCTTTCTTT; CDR3: CASSLWGSAGQGNTEAFF
J: TRBJ2-3; D: NA; size: once; V: TRBV7-2; DNA: TGTGCCAGCAGCTTAGATATTACGCAGTATTTT; CDR3: CASSLDITQYF
J: TRBJ2-3; D: TRBD2; size: NA; V: TRBV3-1; DNA: TGTGCCAGCAGCCAAGATCGGACTAGCCCCGGGTATTTT; CDR3: CASSQDRTSPGYF
J: TRBJ2-1; D: TRBD2; size: many; V: TRBV13; DNA: TGTGCCAGCAGCAAGACTAGCGGGCTTTCCTACAATGAGCAGTTCTTC; CDR3: CASSKTSGLSYNEQFF
J: TRBJ1-5; D: TRBD1; size: NA; V: TRBV19; DNA: TGTGCCAGCAAGACAGGGACCTTAAGCAATCAGCCCCAGCATTTT; CDR3: CASKTGTLSNQPQHF
J: TRBJ2-7; D: NA; size: many; V: TRBV20-1; DNA: TGCAGTGCTAAATCACTAGGGGTGGGGAGCTCCTACGAGCAGTACTTC; CDR3: CSAKSLGVGSSYEQYF
J: TRBJ1-6; D: NA; size: few; V: TRBV15; DNA: TGTGCCACCAGCAACCCGAACGGGACGAGGAATTCACCCCTCCACTTT; CDR3: CATSNPNGTRNSPLHF
J: TRBJ1-1; D: TRBD1; size: many; V: TRBV7-9; DNA: TGTGCCAGCAGCACCCCACGACAGGGTGGGGGGACTGAAGCTTTCTTT; CDR3: CASSTPRQGGGTEAFF
J: TRBJ1-1; D: TRBD1; size: many; V: TRBV2; DNA: TGTGCCAGCAGGCAGGGGGTCACTGAAGCTTTCTTT; CDR3: CASRQGVTEAFF
J: TRBJ2-4; D: NA; size: NA; V: TRBV6-2/TRBV6-3; DNA: TGTGCCAGCAGTTACTCAGGGCGCCCGAACATCAAGGCGGCGGGCAAAAACATTCAGTACTTC; CDR3: CASSYSGRPNIKAAGKNIQYF
J: TRBJ1-2; D: NA; size: NA; V: TRBV5-4; DNA: TGTGCCAGCAGCTTGGCGGGTCAAGGGAGAGGCTACACCTTC; CDR3: CASSLAGQGRGYTF
J: TRBJ2-7; D: NA; size: many; V: TRBV20-1; DNA: TGCAGTGCTAGAACAGGGTCCTACGAGCAGTACTTC; CDR3: CSARTGSYEQYF
J: TRBJ1-1; D: NA; size: few; V: TRBV6-1; DNA: TGTGCCACCTGCGACAGGAAAAACACTGAAGCTTTCTTT; CDR3: CATCDRKNTEAFF
J: TRBJ1-2; D: NA; size: NA; V: TRBV10-3; DNA: TGTGCCATCAAAGAAACTGGGCCGGCTAACTATGGCTACACCTTC; CDR3: CAIKETGPANYGYTF
J: TRBJ2-7; D: NA; size: many; V: TRBV7-2; DNA: TGTGCCAGCAGCTTAGTAAGCCAGGGTGCCTACGAGCAGTACTTC; CDR3: CASSLVSQGAYEQYF
J: TRBJ1-4; D: NA; size: NA; V: TRBV29-1; DNA: TGCAGCGTTCGTACGGGGACCCTAAATGAAAAACTGTTTTTT; CDR3: CSVRTGTLNEKLFF
J: TRBJ2-1; D: TRBD2; size: NA; V: TRBV9; DNA: TGTGCCAGCGGTAGCGGGAGGGCCTCCAATGAGCAGTTCTTC; CDR3: CASGSGRASNEQFF
J: TRBJ2-3; D: NA; size: many; V: TRBV30; DNA: TGTGCCTGTGTGACTAGACCTACGCAGTATTTT; CDR3: CACVTRPTQYF
J: TRBJ2-2; D: NA; size: NA; V: TRBV28; DNA: TGTGCCAGCAGCAGCCTCCGTAGACAAAGCACCGGGGAGCCGTTTTTT; CDR3: CASSSLRRQSTGEPFF
J: TRBJ2-1; D: TRBD2; size: many; V: TRBV2; DNA: TGTGCCAGCCAAAAAACTAGCGGGAGTTTTAATGAGCAGTTCTTC; CDR3: CASQKTSGSFNEQFF
J: TRBJ2-7; D: NA; size: many; V: TRBV5-1; DNA: TGCGCCAGCAGCTTGGACACGGGGGGCTACTACGAGCAGTACTTC; CDR3: CASSLDTGGYYEQYF
J: TRBJ2-5; D: NA; size: few; V: TRBV6-2/TRBV6-3; DNA: TGTGCCAGCAGTTACCCACGACAGGAGCCCGAGTACTTC; CDR3: CASSYPRQEPEYF